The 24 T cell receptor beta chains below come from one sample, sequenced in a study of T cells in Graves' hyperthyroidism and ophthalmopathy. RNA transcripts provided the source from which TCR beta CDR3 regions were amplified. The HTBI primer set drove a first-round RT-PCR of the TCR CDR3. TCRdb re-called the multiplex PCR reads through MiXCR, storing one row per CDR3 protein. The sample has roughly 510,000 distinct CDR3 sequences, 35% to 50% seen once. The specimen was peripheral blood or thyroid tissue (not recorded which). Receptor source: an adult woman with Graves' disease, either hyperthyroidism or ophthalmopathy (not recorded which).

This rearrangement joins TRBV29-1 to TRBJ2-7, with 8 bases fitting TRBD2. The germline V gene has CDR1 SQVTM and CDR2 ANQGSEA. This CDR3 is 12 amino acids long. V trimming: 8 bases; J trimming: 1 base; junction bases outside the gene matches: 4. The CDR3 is CSLAGTSYEQYF. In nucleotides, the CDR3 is TGCAGCTTAGCGGGAACGTCCTACGAGCAGTACTTC.

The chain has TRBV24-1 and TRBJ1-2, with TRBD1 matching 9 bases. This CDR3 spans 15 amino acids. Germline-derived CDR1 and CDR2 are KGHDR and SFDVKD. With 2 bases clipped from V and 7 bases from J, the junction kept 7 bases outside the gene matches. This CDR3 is CATSDSTGGRLGYTF. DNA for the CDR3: TGTGCCACCAGTGATTCAACAGGGGGCCGGCTTGGCTACACCTTC.

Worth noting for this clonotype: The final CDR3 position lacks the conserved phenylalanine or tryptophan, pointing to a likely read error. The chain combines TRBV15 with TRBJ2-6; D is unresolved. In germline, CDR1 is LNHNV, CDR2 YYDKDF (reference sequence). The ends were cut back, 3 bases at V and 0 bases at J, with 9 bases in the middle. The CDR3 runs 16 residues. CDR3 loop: CATSSGRTSGANVLTL. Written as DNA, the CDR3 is TGTGCCACCAGCAGCGGACGGACCTCTGGGGCCAACGTCCTGACTCTC.

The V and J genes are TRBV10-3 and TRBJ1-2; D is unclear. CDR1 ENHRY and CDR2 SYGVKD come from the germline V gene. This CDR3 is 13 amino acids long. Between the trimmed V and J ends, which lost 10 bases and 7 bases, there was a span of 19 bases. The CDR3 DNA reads TGTGCCACCCAAGTAGCGGGAATTAGTGGCTACACCTTC. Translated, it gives CATQVAGISGYTF.

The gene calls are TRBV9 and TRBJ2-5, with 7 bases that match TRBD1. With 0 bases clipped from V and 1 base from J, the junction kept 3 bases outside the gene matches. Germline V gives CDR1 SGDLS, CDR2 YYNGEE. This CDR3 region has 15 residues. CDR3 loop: CASSVADRRQETQYF. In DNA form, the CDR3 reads TGTGCCAGCAGCGTAGCGGACAGGCGCCAAGAGACCCAGTACTTC.

The CDR3 nucleotides are TGTGCCAGCAGCTTTTCCACACCGACCTACGAGCAGTACTTC. This sequence encodes CASSFSTPTYEQYF. This sequence joins TRBV5-6 and TRBJ2-7; D gene uncertain. V lost 2 bases to trimming and J lost 2 bases, with 11 bases between them. Germline V CDR1 and CDR2: SGHDT, YYEEEE. The CDR3 has 14 amino acids.

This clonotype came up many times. The CDR3 loop reads CASSLAQGLAVREQYF. The CDR3 DNA reads as TGTGCCAGCAGCTTAGCGCAGGGACTAGCGGTTCGCGAGCAGTACTTC. This chain uses TRBV7-9 with TRBJ2-7, with 11 nucleotides matching TRBD2. The CDR3 runs 16 residues. Losses at the gene ends were 0 bases for V and 6 bases for J; bases not matched to a gene: 7. The germline gives CDR1 SEHNR, CDR2 FQNEAQ (reference sequence).

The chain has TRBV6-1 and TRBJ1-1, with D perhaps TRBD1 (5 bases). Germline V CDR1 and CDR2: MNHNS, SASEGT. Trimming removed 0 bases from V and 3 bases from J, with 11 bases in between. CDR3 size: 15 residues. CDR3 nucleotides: TGTGCCAGCAGTGAAGCTCGGGGGTGGGACACTGAAGCTTTCTTT. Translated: CASSEARGWDTEAFF.

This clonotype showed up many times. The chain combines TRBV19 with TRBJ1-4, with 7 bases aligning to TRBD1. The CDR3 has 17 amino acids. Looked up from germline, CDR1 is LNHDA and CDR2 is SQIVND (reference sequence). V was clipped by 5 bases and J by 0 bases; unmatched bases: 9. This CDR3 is CASSPRDSPTTNEKLFF. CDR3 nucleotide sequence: TGTGCCAGTAGTCCCCGGGACAGCCCAACAACTAATGAAAAACTGTTTTTT.

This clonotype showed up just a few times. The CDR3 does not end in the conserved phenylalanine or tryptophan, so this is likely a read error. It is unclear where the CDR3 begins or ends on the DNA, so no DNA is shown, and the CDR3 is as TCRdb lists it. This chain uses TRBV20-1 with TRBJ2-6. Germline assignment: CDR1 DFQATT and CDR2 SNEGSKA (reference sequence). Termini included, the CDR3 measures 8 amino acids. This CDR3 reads CSARPATS.

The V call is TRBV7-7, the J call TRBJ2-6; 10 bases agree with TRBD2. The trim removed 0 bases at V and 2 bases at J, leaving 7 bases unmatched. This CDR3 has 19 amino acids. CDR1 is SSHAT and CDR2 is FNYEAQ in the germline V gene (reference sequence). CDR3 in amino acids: CASSLARLAGVTGANVLTF. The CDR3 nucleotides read TGTGCCAGCAGCTTAGCGAGGCTAGCGGGAGTAACTGGGGCCAACGTCCTGACTTTC.

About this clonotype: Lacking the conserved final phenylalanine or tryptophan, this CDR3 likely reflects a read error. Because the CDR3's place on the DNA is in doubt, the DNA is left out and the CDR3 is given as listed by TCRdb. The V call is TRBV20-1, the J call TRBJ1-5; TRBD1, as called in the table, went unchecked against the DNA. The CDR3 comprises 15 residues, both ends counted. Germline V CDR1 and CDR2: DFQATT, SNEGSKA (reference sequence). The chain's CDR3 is CSARVGAGAISPSMV.

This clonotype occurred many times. The CDR3 here is CSARAGGPGETQYF. CDR3 sequence (DNA): TGCAGTGCTAGGGCGGGAGGGCCCGGAGAGACCCAGTACTTC. This rearrangement joins TRBV20-1 to TRBJ2-5, with TRBD2 identical over 9 bases. The germline CDR1 and CDR2 sequences are DFQATT and SNEGSKA (reference sequence). The length of the CDR3 is 14 residues. J was trimmed by 4 bases and V by 3 bases; bases with no gene match: 6.

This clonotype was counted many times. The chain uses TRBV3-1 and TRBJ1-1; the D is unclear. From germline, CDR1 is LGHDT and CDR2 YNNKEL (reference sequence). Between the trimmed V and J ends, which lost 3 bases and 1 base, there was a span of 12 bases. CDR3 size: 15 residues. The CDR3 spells CASSHKRQENTEAFF. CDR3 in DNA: TGTGCCAGCAGCCACAAGAGGCAGGAGAACACTGAAGCTTTCTTT. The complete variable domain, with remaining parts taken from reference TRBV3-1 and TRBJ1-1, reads DTAVSQTPKYLVTQMGNDKSIKCEQNLGHDTMYWYKQDSKKFLKIMFSYNNKELIINETVPNRFSPKSPDKAHLNLHINSLELGDSAVYFCASSHKRQENTEAFFGQGTRLTVV.

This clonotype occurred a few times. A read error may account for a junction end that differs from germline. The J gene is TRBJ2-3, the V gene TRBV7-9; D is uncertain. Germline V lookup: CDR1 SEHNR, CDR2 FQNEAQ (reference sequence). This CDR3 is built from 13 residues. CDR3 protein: CASSNRRTDTQYF. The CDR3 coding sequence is TGTGCTAGCAGCAACAGACGGACAGATACGCAGTATTTT. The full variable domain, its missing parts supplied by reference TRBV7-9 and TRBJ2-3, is DTGVSQNPRHKITKRGQNVTFRCDPISEHNRLYWYRQTLGQGPEFLTYFQNEAQLEKSRLLSDRFSAERPKGSFSTLEIQRTEQGDSAMYLCASSNRRTDTQYFGPGTRLTVL.

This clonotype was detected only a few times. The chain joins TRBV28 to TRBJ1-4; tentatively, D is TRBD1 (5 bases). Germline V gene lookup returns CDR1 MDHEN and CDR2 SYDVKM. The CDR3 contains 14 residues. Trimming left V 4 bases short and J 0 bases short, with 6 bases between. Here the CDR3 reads CASSWGATNEKLFF. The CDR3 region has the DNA TGTGCCAGCAGTTGGGGCGCAACTAATGAAAAACTGTTTTTT.

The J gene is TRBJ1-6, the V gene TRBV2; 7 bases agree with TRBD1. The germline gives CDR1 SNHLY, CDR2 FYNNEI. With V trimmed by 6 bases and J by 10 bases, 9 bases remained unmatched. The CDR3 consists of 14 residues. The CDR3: CASREGALSSPLHF. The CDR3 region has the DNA TGTGCCAGCAGGGAGGGGGCGCTTAGCTCACCCCTCCACTTT.

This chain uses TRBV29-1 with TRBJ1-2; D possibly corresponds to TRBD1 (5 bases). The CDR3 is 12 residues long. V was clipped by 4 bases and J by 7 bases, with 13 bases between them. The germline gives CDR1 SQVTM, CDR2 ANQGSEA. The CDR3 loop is CSVAGEGSGYTF. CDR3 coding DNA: TGCAGCGTTGCGGGGGAGGGCTCTGGCTACACCTTC. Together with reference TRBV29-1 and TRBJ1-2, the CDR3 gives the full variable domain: SAVISQKPSRDICQRGTSLTIQCQVDSQVTMMFWYRQQPGQSLTLIATANQGSEATYESGFVIDKFPISRPNLTFSTLTVSNMSPEDSSIYLCSVAGEGSGYTFGSGTRLTVV.

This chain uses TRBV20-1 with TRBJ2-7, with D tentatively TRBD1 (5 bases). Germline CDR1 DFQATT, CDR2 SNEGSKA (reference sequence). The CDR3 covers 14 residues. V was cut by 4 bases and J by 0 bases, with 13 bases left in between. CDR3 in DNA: TGCAGTGCTATCGGAGACAGAACCTCCTACGAGCAGTACTTC. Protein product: CSAIGDRTSYEQYF.

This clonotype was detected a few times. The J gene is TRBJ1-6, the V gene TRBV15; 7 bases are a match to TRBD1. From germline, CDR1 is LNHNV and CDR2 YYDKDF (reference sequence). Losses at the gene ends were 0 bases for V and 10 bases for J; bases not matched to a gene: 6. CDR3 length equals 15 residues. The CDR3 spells CATSRDWGRGSPLHF. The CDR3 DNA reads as TGTGCCACCAGCAGAGATTGGGGCAGGGGGTCACCCCTCCACTTT.

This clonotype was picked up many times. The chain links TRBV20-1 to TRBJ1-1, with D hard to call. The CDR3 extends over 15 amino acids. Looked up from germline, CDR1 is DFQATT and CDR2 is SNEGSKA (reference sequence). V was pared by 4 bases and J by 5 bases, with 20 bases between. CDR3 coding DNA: TGCAGTGCTAACCCGAATGAGGGAAGTAGGACTGAAGCTTTCTTT. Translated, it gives CSANPNEGSRTEAFF.

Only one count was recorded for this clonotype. The CDR3 sequence: CASIRGGDSPLHF. The CDR3 region has the DNA TGTGCCAGCATCCGGGGGGGAGACTCACCCCTCCACTTT. The chain uses TRBV2 and TRBJ1-6; maybe TRBD1 (5 bases). The CDR3 contains 13 residues. V was trimmed by 7 bases and J by 10 bases, leaving 14 bases between them. The germline V gene has CDR1 SNHLY and CDR2 FYNNEI. Full variable domain (remainder filled in from reference TRBV2 and TRBJ1-6): EPEVTQTPSHQVTQMGQEVILRCVPISNHLYFYWYRQILGQKVEFLVSFYNNEISEKSEIFDDQFSVERPDGSNFTLKIRSTKLEDSAMYFCASIRGGDSPLHFGNGTRLTVT.

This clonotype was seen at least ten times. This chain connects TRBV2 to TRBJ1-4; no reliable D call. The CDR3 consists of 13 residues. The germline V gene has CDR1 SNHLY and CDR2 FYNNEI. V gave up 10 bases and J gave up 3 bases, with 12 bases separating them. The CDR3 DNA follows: TGTGCCACCCTGCGGCAGGCTAATGAAAAACTGTTTTTT. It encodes CATLRQANEKLFF.

CDR3 amino acids: CASSLAEGTNEKLFF. The CDR3 DNA reads TGTGCCAGCAGCTTAGCGGAGGGGACGAATGAAAAACTGTTTTTT. The J gene is TRBJ1-4, the V gene TRBV7-8, with D perhaps TRBD1 (5 bases). Germline V gene lookup returns CDR1 SGHVS and CDR2 FQNEAQ. The CDR3 loop spans 15 amino acids. V was shortened by 0 bases and J by 5 bases, with 10 bases between the two germline ends.